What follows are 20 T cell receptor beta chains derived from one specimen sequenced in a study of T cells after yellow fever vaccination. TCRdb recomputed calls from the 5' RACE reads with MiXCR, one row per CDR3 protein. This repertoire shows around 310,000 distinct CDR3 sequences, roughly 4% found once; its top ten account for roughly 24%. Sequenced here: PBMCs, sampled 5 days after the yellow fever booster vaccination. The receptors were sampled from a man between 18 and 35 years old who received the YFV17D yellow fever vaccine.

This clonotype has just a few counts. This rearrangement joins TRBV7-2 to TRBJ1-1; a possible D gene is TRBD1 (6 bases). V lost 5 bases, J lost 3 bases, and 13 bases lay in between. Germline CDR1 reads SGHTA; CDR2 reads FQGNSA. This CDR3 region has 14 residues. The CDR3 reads CASSRETGYTEAFF. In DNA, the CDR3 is TGTGCCAGCAGCAGAGAAACAGGGTACACTGAAGCTTTCTTT.

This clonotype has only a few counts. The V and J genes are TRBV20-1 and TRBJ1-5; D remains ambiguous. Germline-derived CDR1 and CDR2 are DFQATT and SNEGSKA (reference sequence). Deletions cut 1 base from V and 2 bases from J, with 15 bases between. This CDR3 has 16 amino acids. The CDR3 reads CSARVQHPNGNQPQHF. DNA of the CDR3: TGCAGTGCTAGAGTACAGCACCCCAATGGCAATCAGCCCCAGCATTTT.

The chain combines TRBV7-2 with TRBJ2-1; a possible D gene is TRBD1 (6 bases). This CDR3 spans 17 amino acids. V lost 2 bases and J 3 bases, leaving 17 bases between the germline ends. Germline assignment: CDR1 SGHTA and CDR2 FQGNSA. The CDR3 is CASSLNLGAIDYNEQFF. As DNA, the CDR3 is TGTGCCAGCAGCTTAAACTTGGGGGCCATCGACTACAATGAGCAGTTCTTC.

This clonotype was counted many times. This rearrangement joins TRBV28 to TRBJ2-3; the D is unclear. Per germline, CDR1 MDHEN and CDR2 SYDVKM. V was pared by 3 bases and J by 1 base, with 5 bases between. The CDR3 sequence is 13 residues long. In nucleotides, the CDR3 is TGTGCCAGCAGTTTCGTCGGCACAGATACGCAGTATTTT. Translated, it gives CASSFVGTDTQYF. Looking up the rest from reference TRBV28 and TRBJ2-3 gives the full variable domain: DVKVTQSSRYLVKRTGEKVFLECVQDMDHENMFWYRQDPGLGLRLIYFSYDVKMKEKGDIPEGYSVSREKKERFSLILESASTNQTSMYLCASSFVGTDTQYFGPGTRLTVL.

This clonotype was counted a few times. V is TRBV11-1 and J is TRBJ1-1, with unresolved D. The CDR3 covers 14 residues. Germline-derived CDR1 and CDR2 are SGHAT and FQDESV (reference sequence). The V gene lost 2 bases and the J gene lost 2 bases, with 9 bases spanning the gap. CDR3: CASSLSGSNTEAFF. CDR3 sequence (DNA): TGTGCCAGCAGCTTATCGGGATCCAACACTGAAGCTTTCTTT.

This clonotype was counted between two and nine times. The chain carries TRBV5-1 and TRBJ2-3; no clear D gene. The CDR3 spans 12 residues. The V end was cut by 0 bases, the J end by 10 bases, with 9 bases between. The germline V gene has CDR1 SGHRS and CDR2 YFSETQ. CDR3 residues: CASSLGSQPQYF. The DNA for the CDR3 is TGCGCCAGCAGCTTGGGTAGCCAACCGCAGTATTTT.

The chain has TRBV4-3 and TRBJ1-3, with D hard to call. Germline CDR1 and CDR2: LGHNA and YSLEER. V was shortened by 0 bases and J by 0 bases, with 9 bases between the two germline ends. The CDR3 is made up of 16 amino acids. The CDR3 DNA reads TGCGCCAGCAGCCAAGATGGGTTTAGCTCTGGAAACACCATATATTTT. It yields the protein CASSQDGFSSGNTIYF.

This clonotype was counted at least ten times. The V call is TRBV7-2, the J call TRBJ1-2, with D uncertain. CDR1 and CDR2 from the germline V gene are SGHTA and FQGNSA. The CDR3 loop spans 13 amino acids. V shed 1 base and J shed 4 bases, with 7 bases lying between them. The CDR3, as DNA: TGTGCCAGCAGCTTAGGGGCAGTCTATGGCTACACCTTC. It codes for CASSLGAVYGYTF. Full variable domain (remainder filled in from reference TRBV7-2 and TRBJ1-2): GAGVSQSPSNKVTEKGKDVELRCDPISGHTALYWYRQSLGQGLEFLIYFQGNSAPDKSGLPSDRFSAERTGGSVSTLTIQRTQQEDSAVYLCASSLGAVYGYTFGSGTRLTVV.

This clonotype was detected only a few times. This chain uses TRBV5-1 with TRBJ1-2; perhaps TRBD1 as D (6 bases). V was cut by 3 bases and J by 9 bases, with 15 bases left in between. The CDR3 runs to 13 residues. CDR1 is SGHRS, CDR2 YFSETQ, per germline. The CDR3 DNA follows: TGCGCCAGCAGCTACTACAGGGAGGAAAGCTACACCTTC. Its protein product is CASSYYREESYTF.

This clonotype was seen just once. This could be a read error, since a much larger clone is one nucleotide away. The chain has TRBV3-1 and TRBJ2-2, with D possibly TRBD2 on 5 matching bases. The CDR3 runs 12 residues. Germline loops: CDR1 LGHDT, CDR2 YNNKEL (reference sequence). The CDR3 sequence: CASSQHTGELIF. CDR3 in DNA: TGTGCCAGCAGCCAACACACCGGGGAGCTGATTTTT. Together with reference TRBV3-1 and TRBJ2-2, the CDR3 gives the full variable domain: DTAVSQTPKYLVTQMGNDKSIKCEQNLGHDTMYWYKQDSKKFLKIMFSYNNKELIINETVPNRFSPKSPDKAHLNLHINSLELGDSAVYFCASSQHTGELIFGEGSRLTVL.

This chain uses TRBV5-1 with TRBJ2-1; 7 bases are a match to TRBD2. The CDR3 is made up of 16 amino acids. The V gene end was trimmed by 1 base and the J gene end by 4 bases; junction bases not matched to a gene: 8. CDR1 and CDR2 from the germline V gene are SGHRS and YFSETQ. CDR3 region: CASSLFGGTGYNEQFF. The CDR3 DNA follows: TGCGCCAGCAGCTTGTTCGGGGGGACTGGTTACAATGAGCAGTTCTTC. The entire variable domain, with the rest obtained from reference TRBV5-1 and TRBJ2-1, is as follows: KAGVTQTPRYLIKTRGQQVTLSCSPISGHRSVSWYQQTPGQGLQFLFEYFSETQRNKGNFPGRFSGRQFSNSRSEMNVSTLELGDSALYLCASSLFGGTGYNEQFFGPGTRLTVL.

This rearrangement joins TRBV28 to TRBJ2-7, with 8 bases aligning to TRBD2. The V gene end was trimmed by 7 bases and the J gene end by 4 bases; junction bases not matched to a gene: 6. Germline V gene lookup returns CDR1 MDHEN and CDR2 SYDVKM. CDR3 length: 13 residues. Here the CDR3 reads CASTTSGGYEQYV. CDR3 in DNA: TGTGCCAGCACCACCTCGGGGGGGTACGAGCAGTACGTC.

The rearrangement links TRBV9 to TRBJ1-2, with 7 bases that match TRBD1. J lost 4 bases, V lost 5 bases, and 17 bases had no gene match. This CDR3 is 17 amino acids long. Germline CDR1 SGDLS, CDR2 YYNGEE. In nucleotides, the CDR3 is TGTGCCAGCAGTGCATCGGGGACAGCCTATGAAGGCTATGGCTACACCTTC. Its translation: CASSASGTAYEGYGYTF.

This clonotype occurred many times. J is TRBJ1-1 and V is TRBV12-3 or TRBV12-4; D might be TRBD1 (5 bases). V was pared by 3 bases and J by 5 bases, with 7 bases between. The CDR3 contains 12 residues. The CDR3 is CASSFWGTEAFF. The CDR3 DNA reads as TGTGCCAGCAGTTTTTGGGGGACTGAAGCTTTCTTT.

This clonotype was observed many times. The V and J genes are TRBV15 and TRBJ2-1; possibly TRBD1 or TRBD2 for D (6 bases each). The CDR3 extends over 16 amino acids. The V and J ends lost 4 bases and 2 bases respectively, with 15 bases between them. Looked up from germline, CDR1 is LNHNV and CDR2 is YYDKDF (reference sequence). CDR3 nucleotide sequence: TGTGCCACCAGCACCCCGATTGGGGGGCCCTACAATGAGCAGTTCTTC. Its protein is CATSTPIGGPYNEQFF.

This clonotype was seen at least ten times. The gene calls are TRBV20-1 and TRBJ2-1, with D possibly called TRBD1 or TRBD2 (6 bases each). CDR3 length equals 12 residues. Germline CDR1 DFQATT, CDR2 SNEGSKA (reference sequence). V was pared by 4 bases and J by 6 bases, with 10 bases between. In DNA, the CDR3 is TGCAGTGCTACCTGGGGGGCCAATGAGCAGTTCTTC. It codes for CSATWGANEQFF.

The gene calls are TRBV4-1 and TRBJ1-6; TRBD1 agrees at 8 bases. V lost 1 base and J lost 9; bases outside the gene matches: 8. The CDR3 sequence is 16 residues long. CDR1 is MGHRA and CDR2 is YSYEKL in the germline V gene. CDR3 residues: CASSQVPGQGGSPLHF. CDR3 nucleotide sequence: TGCGCCAGCAGCCAAGTCCCAGGACAGGGCGGTTCACCCCTCCACTTT.

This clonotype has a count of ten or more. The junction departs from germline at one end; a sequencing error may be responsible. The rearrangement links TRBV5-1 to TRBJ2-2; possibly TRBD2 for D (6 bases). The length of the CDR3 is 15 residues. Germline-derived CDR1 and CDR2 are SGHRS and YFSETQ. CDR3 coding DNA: TGCGCCAGCAGCTTACAAGGGAGGAACGCCGGGGAGCTGTTTTTT. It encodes CASSLQGRNAGELFF.

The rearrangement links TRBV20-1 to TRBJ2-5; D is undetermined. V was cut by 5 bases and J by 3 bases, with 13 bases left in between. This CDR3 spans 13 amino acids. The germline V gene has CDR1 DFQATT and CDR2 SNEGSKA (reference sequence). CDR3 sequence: CSAPLLDEETQYF. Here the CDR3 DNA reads TGCAGTGCTCCCCTGCTAGACGAAGAGACCCAGTACTTC.

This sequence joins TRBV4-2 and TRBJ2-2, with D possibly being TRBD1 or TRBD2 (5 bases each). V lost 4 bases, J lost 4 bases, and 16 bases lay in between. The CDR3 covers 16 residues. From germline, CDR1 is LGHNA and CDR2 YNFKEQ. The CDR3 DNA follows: TGTGCCAGCAGCCCACGCGAGATAGGGACCACCGGGGAGCTGTTTTTT. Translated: CASSPREIGTTGELFF.